Listed below are T cell receptor beta chains from one sample, sequenced in a study of blood T cell repertoires in COVID-19. Sequencing was performed with immunoSEQ multiplex PCR; in TCRdb, only in-frame clones are kept and a portion is missing. Among around 11,000 clones, over 65% were seen once, and the ten largest hold about 13%. The specimen was peripheral blood. The receptor source for this set is a human donor in a cohort sampled during active COVID-19. The CDR3 runs from the conserved cysteine through the conserved F or W. A D gene is named only where the DNA matches it firmly. Expanded clones are given a class, and other clones once, few, many or no size at all.

v_gene	j_gene	d_gene	abundance	CDR3aa	CDR3nt
TRBV12-3/TRBV12-4	TRBJ1-1	-	-	CASSFRGEAFF	TGTGCCAGCAGCTTTAGGGGGGAAGCTTTCTTT
TRBV7-8	TRBJ2-3	-	-	CASSLRGLITDTQYF	TGTGCCAGCAGCTTAAGGGGTTTAATAACAGATACGCAGTATTTT
TRBV19	TRBJ1-5	TRBD1	-	CASTPGQGTVGNQPQHF	TGTGCCAGTACCCCGGGACAGGGTACGGTGGGCAATCAGCCCCAGCATTTT
TRBV27	TRBJ1-4	-	-	CASSSRGKLFF	TGTGCCAGCAGCAGTCGAGGGAAACTGTTTTTT
TRBV7-8	TRBJ2-1	TRBD2	-	CASSHRTSGRRYNEQFF	TGTGCCAGCAGCCATCGGACTAGCGGGAGGAGGTACAATGAGCAGTTCTTC
TRBV9	TRBJ2-7	TRBD2	few	CASSAQRDHSYEQYF	TGTGCCAGCAGCGCTCAGCGGGACCATTCCTACGAGCAGTACTTC
TRBV7-9	TRBJ2-3	-	-	CASSFGSTDTQYF	TGTGCCAGCAGCTTTGGCAGCACAGATACGCAGTATTTT
TRBV14	TRBJ2-7	-	-	CASSQESGSTHEQYF	TGTGCCAGCAGCCAAGAGTCAGGGTCTACCCACGAGCAGTACTTC
TRBV12-3/TRBV12-4	TRBJ1-1	-	-	CASSLEYREAFF	TGTGCCAGCAGTTTAGAGTACAGGGAAGCTTTCTTT
TRBV25-1	TRBJ1-2	TRBD1	-	CASSETLLQGKIHGYTF	TGTGCCAGCAGTGAAACCCTACTACAGGGGAAGATTCATGGCTACACCTTC
TRBV7-8	TRBJ2-3	TRBD2	few	CASSLELAGITDTQYF	TGTGCCAGCAGCTTGGAGCTAGCGGGAATCACAGATACGCAGTATTTT
TRBV2	TRBJ2-5	TRBD2	-	CASRPRLAQETQYF	TGTGCCAGCAGACCCAGACTAGCGCAAGAGACCCAGTACTTC
TRBV19	TRBJ1-2	-	medium-sized	CASSATANYGYTF	TGTGCCAGTAGTGCGACAGCAAACTATGGCTACACCTTC
TRBV5-1	TRBJ2-1	TRBD2	-	CASSQGPTSGGYNEQFF	TGCGCCAGCAGCCAAGGTCCGACTAGCGGGGGATACAATGAGCAGTTCTTC
TRBV10-3	TRBJ2-1	TRBD2	-	CAISERLAGDNEQFF	TGTGCCATCAGTGAACGACTAGCGGGCGACAATGAGCAGTTCTTC
TRBV7-9	TRBJ2-5	TRBD1	once	CASSLPGQIIGETQYF	TGTGCCAGCAGCTTACCGGGACAGATCATAGGAGAGACCCAGTACTTC
TRBV30	TRBJ2-7	TRBD1	once	CARTGTGGHEQYF	TGTGCCCGTACCGGGACAGGGGGCCACGAGCAGTACTTC
TRBV28	TRBJ2-5	TRBD1	-	CASSTRTGAQETQYF	TGTGCCAGCAGTACGAGGACAGGGGCACAAGAGACCCAGTACTTC
TRBV19	TRBJ2-7	TRBD1	-	CASSTLGTGLYEQYF	TGTGCCAGTAGTACACTCGGGACAGGGCTCTACGAGCAGTACTTC
TRBV9	TRBJ1-1	-	-	CASSLQGNTEAFF	TGTGCCAGCAGCTTACAGGGGAACACTGAAGCTTTCTTT
TRBV4-1	TRBJ2-4	TRBD2	once	CASSHGLAGGIAKNIQYF	TGCGCCAGCAGCCATGGTCTAGCGGGAGGTATAGCCAAAAACATTCAGTACTTC
TRBV7-8	TRBJ1-1	TRBD1	-	CASSHDRGYTEAFF	TGTGCCAGCAGCCACGACAGGGGTTACACTGAAGCTTTCTTT
TRBV7-2	TRBJ2-7	-	-	CASSLYLDEQYF	TGTGCCAGCAGCTTATATCTTGACGAGCAGTACTTC
TRBV9	TRBJ2-1	-	few	CASSVVSGVGDEQFF	TGTGCCAGCAGCGTAGTTTCGGGAGTGGGCGATGAGCAGTTCTTC
TRBV2	TRBJ1-2	-	-	CASSGGINYGYTF	TGTGCCAGCAGTGGGGGCATTAACTATGGCTACACCTTC
TRBV5-1	TRBJ1-2	TRBD1	-	CASSASGGGNSYGYTF	TGCGCCAGCAGCGCTTCAGGGGGCGGAAATTCCTATGGCTACACCTTC
TRBV18	TRBJ2-1	-	-	CASSRSRGGTYNEQFF	TGTGCCAGCTCACGTTCGCGGGGCGGTACCTACAATGAGCAGTTCTTC
TRBV18	TRBJ1-5	TRBD1	-	CASSPTGVNQPQHF	TGTGCCAGCTCACCTACAGGGGTCAATCAGCCCCAGCATTTT
TRBV18	TRBJ1-2	-	-	CASSPTGKSANYGYTF	TGTGCCAGCTCACCAACAGGGAAATCGGCTAACTATGGCTACACCTTC
TRBV5-1	TRBJ1-4	-	-	CASSLTSGTFEKLFF	TGCGCCAGCAGCTTGACCTCCGGGACATTTGAAAAACTGTTTTTT
TRBV28	TRBJ2-1	-	once	CASSFPTNINEQFF	TGTGCCAGCAGTTTCCCGACTAATATCAATGAGCAGTTCTTC
TRBV19	TRBJ1-1	-	-	CASSMGVGSEAFF	TGTGCCAGTAGTATGGGAGTTGGAAGTGAAGCTTTCTTT
TRBV30	TRBJ2-3	-	-	CAWSVSWASTDTQYF	TGTGCCTGGAGTGTATCATGGGCTTCCACAGATACGCAGTATTTT
TRBV3-1/TRBV3-2	TRBJ2-1	TRBD2	once	CASSVTSGNNEQFF	TGTGCCAGCTCGGTGACTAGCGGAAACAATGAGCAGTTCTTC
TRBV6-5	TRBJ2-1	-	-	CASSYSSGPYNEQFF	TGTGCCAGCAGTTACTCTAGCGGACCCTACAATGAGCAGTTCTTC
TRBV29-1	TRBJ2-1	TRBD2	-	CSVLRAGVHEQFF	TGCAGCGTTCTTCGAGCGGGAGTGCATGAGCAGTTCTTC
TRBV28	TRBJ2-7	TRBD2	-	CASRSGTSGMYEQYF	TGTGCCAGCAGGTCCGGGACTAGCGGGATGTACGAGCAGTACTTC
TRBV27	TRBJ2-6	TRBD1	-	CASSNLRGRVDSGANVLTF	TGTGCCAGCAGTAACCTCAGGGGGCGAGTTGACTCTGGGGCCAACGTCCTGACTTTC
TRBV18	TRBJ1-3	-	-	CASSPIFAIPAGNTIYF	TGTGCCAGCTCACCAATTTTTGCTATTCCCGCTGGAAACACCATATATTTT
TRBV29-1	TRBJ2-3	-	-	CSVASGEATDTQYF	TGCAGCGTTGCGTCAGGGGAAGCGACAGATACGCAGTATTTT
TRBV27	TRBJ2-5	-	-	CASGGLAVQETQYF	TGTGCCAGCGGTGGTTTAGCCGTCCAAGAGACCCAGTACTTC